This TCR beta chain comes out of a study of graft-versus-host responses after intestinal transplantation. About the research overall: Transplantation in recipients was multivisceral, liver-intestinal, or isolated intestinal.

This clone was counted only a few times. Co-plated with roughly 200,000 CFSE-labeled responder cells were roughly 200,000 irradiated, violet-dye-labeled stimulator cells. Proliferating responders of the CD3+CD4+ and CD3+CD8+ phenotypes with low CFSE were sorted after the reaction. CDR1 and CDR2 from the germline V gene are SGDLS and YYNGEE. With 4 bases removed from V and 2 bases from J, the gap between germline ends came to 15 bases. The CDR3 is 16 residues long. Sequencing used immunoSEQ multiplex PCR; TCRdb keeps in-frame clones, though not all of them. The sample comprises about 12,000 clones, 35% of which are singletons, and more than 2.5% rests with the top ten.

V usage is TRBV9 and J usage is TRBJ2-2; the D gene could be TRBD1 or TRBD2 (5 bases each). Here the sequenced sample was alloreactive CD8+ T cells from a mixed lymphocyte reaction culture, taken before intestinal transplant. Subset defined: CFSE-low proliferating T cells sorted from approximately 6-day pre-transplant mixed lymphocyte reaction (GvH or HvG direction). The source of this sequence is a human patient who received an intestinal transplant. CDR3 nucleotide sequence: TGTGCCAGCAGCCCAGGGACCATTTTAAACACCGGGGAGCTGTTTTTT. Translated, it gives CASSPGTILNTGELFF.